This entry concerns a single T cell receptor beta chain. This entry comes from a study of blood T cell repertoires in COVID-19. The wider study: T cells, B-cell-depleted T cells, or PBMCs supplied cDNA or gDNA.

With 0 bases clipped from V and 4 bases from J, the junction kept 16 bases outside the gene matches. CDR3 length: 19 residues. In germline, CDR1 is LGHNA, CDR2 YNFKEQ. Authors' methods: Reference gene primer amplification in the assay estimated nucleated cell counts. Profiled with immunoSEQ multiplex PCR; TCRdb holds only in-frame clones, not every one. The DNA was the basis for D and trimming; V, J and clone size are from that table. This sample has under 250,000 clones, with under 90% found just once. The chain uses TRBV4-2 and TRBJ2-3, with TRBD2 identical over 7 bases. This receptor was obtained from a woman in her fifties or sixties who had recovered from COVID-19. The sequenced material came from peripheral blood. The chain's CDR3 is CASSQDRAVRGVRSDTQYF. The CDR3 region has the DNA TGTGCCAGCAGCCAAGACCGCGCTGTTCGGGGGGTTAGATCAGATACGCAGTATTTT.